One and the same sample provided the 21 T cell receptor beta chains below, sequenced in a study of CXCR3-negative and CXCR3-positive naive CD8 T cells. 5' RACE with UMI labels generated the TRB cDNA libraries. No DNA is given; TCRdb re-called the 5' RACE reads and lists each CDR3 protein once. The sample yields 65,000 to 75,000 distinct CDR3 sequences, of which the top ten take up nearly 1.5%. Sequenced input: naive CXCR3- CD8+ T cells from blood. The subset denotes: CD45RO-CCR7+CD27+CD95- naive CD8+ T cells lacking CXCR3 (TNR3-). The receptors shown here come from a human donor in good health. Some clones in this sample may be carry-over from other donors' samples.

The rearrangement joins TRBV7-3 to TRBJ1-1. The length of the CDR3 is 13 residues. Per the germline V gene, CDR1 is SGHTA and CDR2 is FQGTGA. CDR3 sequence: CASSRNTYTEAFF.

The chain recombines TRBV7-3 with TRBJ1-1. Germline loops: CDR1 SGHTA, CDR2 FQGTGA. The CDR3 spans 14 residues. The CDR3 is CASSLNLQLTEAFF.

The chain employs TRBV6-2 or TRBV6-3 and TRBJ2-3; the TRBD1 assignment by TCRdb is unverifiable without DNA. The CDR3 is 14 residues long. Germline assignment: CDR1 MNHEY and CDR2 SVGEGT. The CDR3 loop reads CASSYGGGPDTQYF.

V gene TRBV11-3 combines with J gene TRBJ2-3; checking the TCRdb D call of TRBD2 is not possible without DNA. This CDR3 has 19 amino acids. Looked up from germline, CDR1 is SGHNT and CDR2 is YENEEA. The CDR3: CASSLRGGASGGSTDTQYF.

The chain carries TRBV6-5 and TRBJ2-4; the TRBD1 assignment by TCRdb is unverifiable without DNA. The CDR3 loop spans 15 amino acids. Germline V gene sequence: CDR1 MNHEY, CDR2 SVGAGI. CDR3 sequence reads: CASRVAGTGDYIQYF.

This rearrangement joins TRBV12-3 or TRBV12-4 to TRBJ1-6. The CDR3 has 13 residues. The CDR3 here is CASSSLYNSPLHF.

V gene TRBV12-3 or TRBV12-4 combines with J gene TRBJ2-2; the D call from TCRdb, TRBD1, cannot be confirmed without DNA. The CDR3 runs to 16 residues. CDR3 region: CAITVWGGEHGGELFF.

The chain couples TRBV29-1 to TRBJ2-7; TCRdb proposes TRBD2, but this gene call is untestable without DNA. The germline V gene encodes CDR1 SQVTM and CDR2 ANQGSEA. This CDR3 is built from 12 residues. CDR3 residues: CSGRTIRGEQYF.

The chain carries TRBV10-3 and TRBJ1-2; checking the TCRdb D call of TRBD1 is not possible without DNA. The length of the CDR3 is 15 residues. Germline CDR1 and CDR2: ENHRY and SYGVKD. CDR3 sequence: CAIRQEGAIPYGYTF.

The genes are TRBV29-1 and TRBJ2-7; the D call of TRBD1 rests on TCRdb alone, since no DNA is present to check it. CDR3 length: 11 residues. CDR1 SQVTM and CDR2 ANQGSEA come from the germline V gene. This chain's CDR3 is CSVRGLGEQYF.

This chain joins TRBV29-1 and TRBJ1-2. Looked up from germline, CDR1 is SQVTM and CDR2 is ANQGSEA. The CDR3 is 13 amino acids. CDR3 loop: CSVEDEVDYGYTF.

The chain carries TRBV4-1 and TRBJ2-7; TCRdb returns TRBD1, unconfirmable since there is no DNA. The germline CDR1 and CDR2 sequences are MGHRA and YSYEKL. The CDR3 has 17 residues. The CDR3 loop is CASSQERSGTGRHEQYF.

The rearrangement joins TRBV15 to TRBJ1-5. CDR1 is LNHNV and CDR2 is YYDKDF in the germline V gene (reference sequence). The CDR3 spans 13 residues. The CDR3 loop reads CATSSVRRQPQHF.

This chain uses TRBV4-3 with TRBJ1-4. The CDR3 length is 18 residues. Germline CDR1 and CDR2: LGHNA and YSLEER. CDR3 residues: CASSQDYGGASTNEKLFF.

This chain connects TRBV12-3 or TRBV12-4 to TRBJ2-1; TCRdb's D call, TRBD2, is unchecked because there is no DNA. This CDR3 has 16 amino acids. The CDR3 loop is CASSLRLAGEDNEQFF.

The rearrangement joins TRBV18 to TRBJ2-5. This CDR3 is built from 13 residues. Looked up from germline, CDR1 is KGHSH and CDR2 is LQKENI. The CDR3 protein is CASSTDVGETQYF. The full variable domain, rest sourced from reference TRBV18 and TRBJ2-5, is NAGVMQNPRHLVRRRGQEARLRCSPMKGHSHVYWYRQLPEEGLKFMVYLQKENIIDESGMPKERFSAEFPKEGPSILRIQQVVRGDSAAYFCASSTDVGETQYFGPGTRLLVL.

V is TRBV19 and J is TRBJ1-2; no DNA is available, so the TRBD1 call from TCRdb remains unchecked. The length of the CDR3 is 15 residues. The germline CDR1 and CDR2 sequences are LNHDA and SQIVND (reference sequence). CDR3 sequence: CASSSMPGTVYGYTF.

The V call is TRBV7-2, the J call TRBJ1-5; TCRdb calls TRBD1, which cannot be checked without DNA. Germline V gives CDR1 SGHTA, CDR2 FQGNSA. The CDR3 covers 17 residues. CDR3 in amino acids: CASSLADRVPGNQPQHF.

The CDR3 loop is CSVGEASSYEQYF. This chain uses TRBV29-1 with TRBJ2-7. This CDR3 contains 13 residues. The germline CDR1 and CDR2 sequences are SQVTM and ANQGSEA.

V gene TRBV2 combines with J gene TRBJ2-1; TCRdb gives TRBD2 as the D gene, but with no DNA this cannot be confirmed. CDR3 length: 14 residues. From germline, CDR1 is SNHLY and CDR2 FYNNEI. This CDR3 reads CASSVGYGSNEQFF.

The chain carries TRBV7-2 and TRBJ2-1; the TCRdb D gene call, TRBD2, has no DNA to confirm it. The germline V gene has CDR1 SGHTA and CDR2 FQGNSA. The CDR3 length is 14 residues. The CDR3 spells CASSFRTAGNEQFF.